This TCR beta chain derives from a study of blood T cell repertoires in COVID-19. In the original analysis: It was from reference gene primer amplification that nucleated cell counts were estimated. Clones were read by immunoSEQ multiplex PCR, and TCRdb kept only the in-frame ones, dropping some. V and J calls and clone size are copied from that table; D and trimming were computed from the DNA. The repertoire has some 150,000 clones, around 84% of them found once; the top ten carry under 5.5%. The TCR sequence derives from a human donor in a cohort sampled during active COVID-19. Material: peripheral blood.

CDR3 bases: TGTGCCAGCAGCCAAGAAAGTACTAGCTATGAGCAGTTCTTC. This gives the protein CASSQESTSYEQFF. The chain joins TRBV4-2 to TRBJ2-1; weak D call: TRBD2 (6 bases). The CDR3 extends over 14 amino acids. With 0 bases removed from V and 8 bases from J, the gap between germline ends came to 11 bases. Per germline, CDR1 LGHNA and CDR2 YNFKEQ.